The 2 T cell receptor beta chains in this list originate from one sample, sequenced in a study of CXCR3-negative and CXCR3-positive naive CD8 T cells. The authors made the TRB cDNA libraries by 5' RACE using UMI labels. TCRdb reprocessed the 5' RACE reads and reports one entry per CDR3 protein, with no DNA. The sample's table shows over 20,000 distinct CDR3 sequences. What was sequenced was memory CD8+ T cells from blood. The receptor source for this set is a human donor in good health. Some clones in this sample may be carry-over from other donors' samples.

This CDR3 is CASSQDREPYNEQFF. This rearrangement joins TRBV4-3 to TRBJ2-1; TCRdb's assignment of TRBD1 cannot be checked, as there is no DNA. This CDR3 has 15 residues. CDR1 is LGHNA, CDR2 YSLEER, per germline.

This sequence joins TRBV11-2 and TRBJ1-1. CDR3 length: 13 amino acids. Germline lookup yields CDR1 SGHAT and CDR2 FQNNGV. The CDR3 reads CASSSVVNTEAFF.